This T cell receptor beta chain was found in a study of breast tumors, draining lymph nodes, adjacent tissues. TCRdb processed the multiplex PCR reads anew with MiXCR; each CDR3 protein has one entry. The table shows approximately 17,000 distinct CDR3 sequences, with less than 45% occurring only once. This clonotype was observed many times. The CDR3 totals 16 residues. Trimming cost V 5 bases and J 2 bases; bases outside gene matches: 6. Per the germline V gene, CDR1 is SEHNR and CDR2 is FQNEAQ (reference sequence). This clonotype was sampled from a female donor with breast cancer. Some clones in this sample may be carry-over from other donors' samples. The sample consisted of tumor-adjacent breast tissue. This rearrangement joins TRBV7-9 to TRBJ2-6; 7 positions match TRBD1. Here the CDR3 reads CASSNRTGPGANVLTF. Written as DNA, the CDR3 is TGTGCCAGCAGCAATAGGACAGGACCTGGGGCCAACGTCCTGACTTTC. Drawing the rest from reference TRBV7-9 and TRBJ2-6, the complete variable domain is DTGVSQNPRHKITKRGQNVTFRCDPISEHNRLYWYRQTLGQGPEFLTYFQNEAQLEKSRLLSDRFSAERPKGSFSTLEIQRTEQGDSAMYLCASSNRTGPGANVLTFGAGSRLTVL.